This record covers a single T cell receptor (beta chain). Its antigen is not known. It was into CD45RA+ naive and CD45RA-negative memory subsets that the CD4+ cells were split. The germline gives CDR1 MNHNY, CDR2 SVGAGI (reference sequence). Trimming removed 2 bases from V and 9 bases from J, with 14 bases in between. This CDR3 contains 14 residues. The entry originates in a study of shared clonotypes between healthy human individuals. Overall study findings and caveats: Against clonotypes common to all four donors, non-shared ones had lower generation probabilities.

Execution of the assay was at deep level. Generated by immunoSEQ multiplex PCR, the TCRdb table keeps only in-frame clones and is missing some. This sample yields over 1.4 million clones, of which around 95% are seen a single time; about 1.2% belongs to the top ten. The sequenced sample consisted of naive CD4+ T cells sorted from blood. As to subset: CD45RA+ positively selected. The chain joins TRBV6-6 to TRBJ2-4, with D perhaps TRBD1 or TRBD2 (5 bases each). The TCR comes from a man younger than 45 in good health. CDR3 amino acids: CASSYVGGWGIQYF. The CDR3 region has the DNA TGTGCCAGCAGTTACGTTGGGGGATGGGGCATTCAGTACTTC.